Listed here are 20 T cell receptor beta chains from one sample, sequenced in a study of blood T cell repertoires in COVID-19. Measured with immunoSEQ multiplex PCR; TCRdb has only the in-frame clones, and not every one. This sample has about 250,000 clones, with under 90% found just once. Material: PBMCs or T cells enriched from blood (not recorded which). The receptors were gathered from a man aged 18 to 29 who had recovered from COVID-19.

A single count supports this clone. The chain recombines TRBV27 with TRBJ2-1, with 9 bases matching TRBD2. The CDR3 has 16 amino acids. Germline assignment: CDR1 MNHEY and CDR2 SMNVEV (reference sequence). Trimming at V came to 5 bases and at J to 2 bases, leaving 7 bases not matched to a gene. Written as DNA, the CDR3 is TGTGCCAGCAGTACCCAGCGGGGGGTCGCCTACAATGAGCAGTTCTTC. Protein sequence: CASSTQRGVAYNEQFF.

The genes are TRBV11-2 and TRBJ1-1, with unresolved D. V was trimmed by 1 base and J by 4 bases, leaving 13 bases between them. Germline V lookup: CDR1 SGHAT, CDR2 FQNNGV. This CDR3 comprises 15 residues. The CDR3 loop reads CASSLARGGPTEAFF. CDR3 coding DNA: TGTGCCAGCAGCTTAGCCCGGGGAGGGCCCACTGAAGCTTTCTTT.

In its sample, this clone was seen once. This sequence joins TRBV28 and TRBJ2-7; TRBD2 is a possible D gene (6 bases). Looked up from germline, CDR1 is MDHEN and CDR2 is SYDVKM. Trimming left V 5 bases short and J 0 bases short, with 17 bases between. The CDR3 extends over 16 amino acids. The CDR3 DNA is TGTGCCAGCAGTCCCTCATCGGCGGGAAGCTCCTACGAGCAGTACTTC. This codes for CASSPSSAGSSYEQYF.

This clone was observed once. The chain joins TRBV5-1 to TRBJ2-2; TRBD2 matches 12 bases. This CDR3 is 17 amino acids long. CDR1 and CDR2 from the germline V gene are SGHRS and YFSETQ. Trimming at V came to 4 bases and at J to 6 bases, leaving 10 bases not matched to a gene. The DNA of the CDR3 is TGCGCCAGCAGCCCCAACCCAGGACTAGCGGGGTCCGGGGAGCTGTTTTTT. It is translated as CASSPNPGLAGSGELFF. Full variable domain (outside the CDR3, taken from reference TRBV5-1 and TRBJ2-2): KAGVTQTPRYLIKTRGQQVTLSCSPISGHRSVSWYQQTPGQGLQFLFEYFSETQRNKGNFPGRFSGRQFSNSRSEMNVSTLELGDSALYLCASSPNPGLAGSGELFFGEGSRLTVL.

The chain carries TRBV5-4 and TRBJ1-2; 7 bases fit TRBD1. This CDR3 spans 13 amino acids. V was pared by 4 bases and J by 7 bases, with 7 bases of the junction left unmatched. CDR1 is SGHNT, CDR2 YYREEE, per germline (reference sequence). The DNA of the CDR3 is TGTGCCAGCAGCGCGGAGGGGGCGTTTGGCTACACCTTC. Amino acids: CASSAEGAFGYTF.

The chain carries TRBV28 and TRBJ1-5; D might be TRBD1 (5 bases). CDR3 length: 14 amino acids. The V end was cut by 10 bases, the J end by 5 bases, with 18 bases between. The germline V gene has CDR1 MDHEN and CDR2 SYDVKM. This CDR3 is CATKAFGGYQPQHF. The DNA of the CDR3 is TGTGCCACTAAGGCTTTCGGGGGGTATCAGCCCCAGCATTTT.

J is TRBJ2-7 and V is TRBV27, with D perhaps matching TRBD2 (5 bases). Germline V gene lookup returns CDR1 MNHEY and CDR2 SMNVEV (reference sequence). The CDR3 is made up of 18 amino acids. V shed 2 bases and J shed 2 bases, with 22 bases lying between them. CDR3 loop: CASSLAPLGGGYPYEQYF. The CDR3 nucleotides are TGTGCCAGCAGTTTAGCCCCTCTCGGAGGCGGGTACCCCTACGAGCAGTACTTC.

The V call is TRBV19, the J call TRBJ2-7; weak D call: TRBD2 (5 bases). Per the germline V gene, CDR1 is LNHDA and CDR2 is SQIVND (reference sequence). V shed 3 bases and J shed 2 bases, with 17 bases lying between them. There are 16 residues in the CDR3. CDR3 loop: CASSIPNWLAAYEQYF. The CDR3 DNA is TGTGCCAGTAGTATCCCCAACTGGCTAGCAGCCTACGAGCAGTACTTC.

Only one count was recorded for this clone. The rearrangement uses TRBV2 and TRBJ1-1, with TRBD1 identical over 11 bases. The CDR3 extends over 14 amino acids. J lost 7 bases, V lost 7 bases, and 8 bases had no gene match. Germline V lookup: CDR1 SNHLY, CDR2 FYNNEI. Written as DNA, the CDR3 is TGTGCCAGCATAGGGACAGGGGGTTCGGGTGAAGCTTTCTTT. Translation: CASIGTGGSGEAFF.

The table lists this clone with a count of one. J is TRBJ2-2 and V is TRBV6-5; 10 bases fit TRBD1. The CDR3 length is 13 residues. J lost 4 bases, V lost 8 bases, and 1 base had no gene match. Germline lookup yields CDR1 MNHEY and CDR2 SVGAGI. This chain's CDR3 is CASWTGGTGELFF. The DNA for the CDR3 is TGTGCCAGCTGGACAGGGGGCACCGGGGAGCTGTTTTTT.

This clone was counted a single time. The chain carries TRBV28 and TRBJ2-7; TRBD2 matches at 8 bases. The CDR3 spans 16 residues. The trim removed 5 bases at V and 5 bases at J, leaving 14 bases unmatched. Germline-derived CDR1 and CDR2 are MDHEN and SYDVKM. The CDR3 DNA follows: TGTGCCAGCAGTGACCGCAAAAGCGGGAGACCCCACGAGCAGTACTTC. This encodes CASSDRKSGRPHEQYF.

The chain links TRBV4-2 to TRBJ2-3; the D gene is possibly TRBD1 (6 bases). The V gene lost 1 base and the J gene lost 5 bases, with 10 bases spanning the gap. Per germline, CDR1 LGHNA and CDR2 YNFKEQ. The length of the CDR3 is 14 residues. The CDR3 DNA reads as TGTGCCAGCAGCCAAGGACAGGATCTAGATACGCAGTATTTT. This translates into CASSQGQDLDTQYF.

This sequence joins TRBV7-2 and TRBJ1-1; D remains ambiguous. Trimming stripped 1 base from V and 11 bases from J, with 14 bases between. Germline CDR1 and CDR2: SGHTA and FQGNSA. The CDR3 has 13 amino acids. The CDR3 region has the DNA TGTGCCAGCAGCTTAGGGCCGGCGGGTTCGGCTTTCTTT. Translating it yields CASSLGPAGSAFF. Drawing the rest from reference TRBV7-2 and TRBJ1-1, the complete variable domain is GAGVSQSPSNKVTEKGKDVELRCDPISGHTALYWYRQSLGQGLEFLIYFQGNSAPDKSGLPSDRFSAERTGGSVSTLTIQRTQQEDSAVYLCASSLGPAGSAFFGQGTRLTVV.

The J gene is TRBJ2-4, the V gene TRBV6-1, with 7 bases fitting TRBD2. There are 16 residues in the CDR3. The J segment lost 4 bases and the V segment lost 1 base, leaving 7 bases of the junction unmatched. CDR1 is MNHNS, CDR2 SASEGT, per germline. In DNA, the CDR3 is TGTGCCAGCAGTGAAGTGGCGGGGGACGTGAAAAACATTCAGTACTTC. Translated, it gives CASSEVAGDVKNIQYF.

V gene TRBV9 combines with J gene TRBJ2-7; TRBD2 matches at 10 bases. After removal of 0 bases from V and 2 bases from J, the junction contained 2 bases not matched to a gene. From germline, CDR1 is SGDLS and CDR2 YYNGEE. This CDR3 has 15 amino acids. The CDR3 reads CASSVAGTSAYEQYF. CDR3 coding DNA: TGTGCCAGCAGCGTAGCCGGGACTAGCGCCTACGAGCAGTACTTC.

V and J are TRBV7-2 and TRBJ1-5; 9 bases are a match to TRBD1. With 3 bases clipped from V and 6 bases from J, the junction kept 3 bases outside the gene matches. CDR1 SGHTA and CDR2 FQGNSA come from the germline V gene. CDR3 size: 14 residues. Here the CDR3 reads CASSLTGGGQPQHF. CDR3 nucleotides: TGTGCCAGCAGCTTGACAGGGGGGGGTCAGCCCCAGCATTTT.

This rearrangement joins TRBV30 to TRBJ2-7, with TRBD2 identical over 9 bases. Germline-derived CDR1 and CDR2 are GTSNPN and SVGIG (reference sequence). The CDR3 has 13 amino acids. J lost 5 bases, V lost 1 base, and 3 bases had no gene match. CDR3 loop: CAWSGGGAHEQYF. The CDR3 DNA is TGTGCCTGGAGTGGCGGGGGGGCCCACGAGCAGTACTTC. The whole variable domain, remainder taken from reference TRBV30 and TRBJ2-7, is SQTIHQWPATLVQPVGSPLSLECTVEGTSNPNLYWYRQAAGRGLQLLFYSVGIGQISSEVPQNLSASRPQDRQFILSSKKLLLSDSGFYLCAWSGGGAHEQYFGPGTRLTVT.

The chain couples TRBV4-1 to TRBJ1-2, with 7 bases lining up with TRBD1. The V segment lost 2 bases and the J segment 2 bases; nucleotides outside the gene matches: 5. The CDR3 spans 15 residues. The germline V gene encodes CDR1 MGHRA and CDR2 YSYEKL. The CDR3 nucleotides read TGCGCCAGCAGCCAACCGGGACAGCGGAACTATGGCTACACCTTC. It codes for CASSQPGQRNYGYTF.

V gene TRBV12-3 or TRBV12-4 combines with J gene TRBJ1-4; unclear D gene. This CDR3 is 13 amino acids long. V dropped 6 bases and J dropped 8 bases, with 13 bases sitting between them. The CDR3 sequence: CASSRGREEKLFF. DNA for the CDR3: TGTGCCAGCAGCCGCGGTCGGGAGGAAAAACTGTTTTTT.

The rearrangement links TRBV19 to TRBJ2-3; the D is unclear. V was shortened by 10 bases and J by 0 bases, with 8 bases between the two germline ends. The CDR3 covers 12 residues. CDR1 and CDR2 (germline): LNHDA, SQIVND (reference sequence). DNA of the CDR3: TGTGCCACAACTACTAGCACAGATACGCAGTATTTT. Translating gives CATTTSTDTQYF.